Listed below are T cell receptor beta chains from one sample, sequenced in a study of PD-1 blockade in classical Hodgkin lymphoma. Assay used: immunoSEQ multiplex PCR; TCRdb lists only in-frame clones, some missing. The repertoire has 100,000 or so clones, around nine tenths of them found once; the top ten carry roughly 19%. The starting material was peripheral blood mononuclear cells (PBMCs), obtained before the fourth cycle of nivolumab. The receptor set was obtained from a human donor with classical Hodgkin lymphoma. The CDR3 runs from the conserved cysteine through the conserved F or W. Each record gives: D gene, V gene, clone size, J gene, CDR3 length, CDR3 DNA, CDR3 protein. A D gene is named only where the DNA matches it firmly. Some rows have no size entry. The others give once, few or many, or a class for an expanded clone.

-	TRBV29-1	-	TRBJ2-2	14	TGCAGCGTCGCCGGGACTGGGAACACCGGGGAGCTGTTTTTT	CSVAGTGNTGELFF
-	TRBV27	-	TRBJ1-1	13	TGTGCCAGCAGTTACGCCGTAGAGACTGAAGCTTTCTTT	CASSYAVETEAFF
-	TRBV10-2	-	TRBJ1-5	12	TGCGCCAGCAGTATACCCGATCAGCCCCAGCATTTT	CASSIPDQPQHF
-	TRBV5-4	-	TRBJ2-3	15	TGTGCCAGCAGCGCGGGACTGCCCAGCACAGATACGCAGTATTTT	CASSAGLPSTDTQYF
-	TRBV5-4	-	TRBJ2-1	15	TGTGCCAGCAGCTTCCCCCTAGTAGCTTACAATGAGCAGTTCTTC	CASSFPLVAYNEQFF
-	TRBV6-1	-	TRBJ2-4	15	TGTGCCACCGGACAGTGGCTGATAGCCAAAAACATTCAGTACTTC	CATGQWLIAKNIQYF
-	TRBV10-2	-	TRBJ1-2	16	TGCGCCAGCAGTGACAGGTTGAACTTCCCGAACTATGGCTACACCTTC	CASSDRLNFPNYGYTF
TRBD2	TRBV25-1	-	TRBJ2-2	18	TGTGCCAGCAGTGACCCTACGGGACTAGCGGGAGAAGTCGGGGAGCTGTTTTTT	CASSDPTGLAGEVGELFF
TRBD2	TRBV19	-	TRBJ2-5	15	TGTGCCAGTAGTGTTAGCGGGAGGGCCCGAGAGACCCAGTACTTC	CASSVSGRARETQYF
-	TRBV14	-	TRBJ1-1	15	TGTGCCAGCAGCCAAGATCCCAGGGCGAACACTGAAGCTTTCTTT	CASSQDPRANTEAFF
TRBD1	TRBV4-1	-	TRBJ2-7	17	TGCGCCAGCAGCCAGACCATAGACAGGGGTTTTGTGGGGGAGCAGTACTTC	CASSQTIDRGFVGEQYF
TRBD1	TRBV19	-	TRBJ1-1	21	TGTGCCAGTAGTATAGGACTTCTTTGGGTGGGACAGGGCATTTTGAACACTGAAGCTTTCTTT	CASSIGLLWVGQGILNTEAFF
-	TRBV7-9	-	TRBJ2-7	15	TGTGCCAGCAGCTTAGAGATGGATGCCTGGTTCGAGCAGTACTTC	CASSLEMDAWFEQYF
TRBD1	TRBV6-1	-	TRBJ2-1	14	TGTGCCAGCAGTCGACAGGGGTCAAACAATGAGCAGTTCTTC	CASSRQGSNNEQFF
-	TRBV11-2	-	TRBJ2-2	14	TGTGCCAGCAGCTTCTTAGTATCCACCGGGGAGCTGTTTTTT	CASSFLVSTGELFF
-	TRBV5-5	once	TRBJ1-2	12	TGTGCCAGCAGCTTGGGAGGGCAAGGCTACACCTTC	CASSLGGQGYTF
TRBD1	TRBV28	-	TRBJ1-5	17	TGTGCCAGCAGTACAGGGACAGGGGGGATTAGCAATCAGCCCCAGCATTTT	CASSTGTGGISNQPQHF
-	TRBV5-1	-	TRBJ1-1	15	TGCGCCAGCACAACCGGGGGGGGCCGAGACACTGAAGCTTTCTTT	CASTTGGGRDTEAFF
TRBD1	TRBV18	-	TRBJ2-6	16	TGTGCCAGCTCAAGGGGACAGGGTGCCGGGGCCAACGTCCTGACTTTC	CASSRGQGAGANVLTF
TRBD1	TRBV10-1	few	TRBJ1-1	11	TGCGCCAGCGGGGACAGAGCCCAAGCTTTCTTT	CASGDRAQAFF